This T cell receptor beta chain was sequenced in a study of blood T cell repertoires in COVID-19. Trimming removed 6 bases at V and 7 bases at J, with 13 bases between. This CDR3 comprises 13 residues. Germline lookup yields CDR1 GTSNPN and CDR2 SVGIG (reference sequence). The repertoire was sequenced with immunoSEQ multiplex PCR; TCRdb's copy has only in-frame clones and lacks some. Among some 260,000 clones listed, about 88% were seen once. This TCR was recovered from a woman aged 40-49 years who had recovered from COVID-19. The sequenced sample was peripheral blood. The rearrangement links TRBV30 to TRBJ1-6, with TRBD1 as a possible D gene (6 bases). The CDR3 region is CACRTVGNSPLHF. The CDR3 DNA reads TGTGCCTGCCGGACAGTAGGGAATTCACCCCTCCACTTT.